This is a list of T cell receptor beta chains from one sample in a study of blood T cell repertoires in COVID-19. The table came from immunoSEQ multiplex PCR; TCRdb's copy has only in-frame clones and leaves some out. The sample carries a few hundred thousand clones, about 89% recorded once. Sequencing was done on a sample of PBMCs or T cells enriched from blood (not recorded which). The receptors were gathered from a woman in her twenties or thirties who had recovered from COVID-19. The CDR3 runs from the conserved cysteine through the conserved F or W. The D gene is left open where the match is weak. Clone size is given for some rows only: seen once, a few or many times, or a class if the clone is expanded.

d_gene	j_gene	v_gene	abundance	CDR3aa	CDR3nt
TRBD1	TRBJ2-7	TRBV6-5	NA	CASSYDTGGASYEQYF	TGTGCCAGCAGTTACGATACAGGGGGCGCATCCTACGAGCAGTACTTC
TRBD1	TRBJ1-1	TRBV20-1	few	CSASRGQSRAFF	TGCAGTGCTAGTAGGGGACAGTCTCGAGCTTTCTTT
NA	TRBJ2-7	TRBV28	NA	CASSPAEGGAYEQYF	TGTGCCAGCAGCCCCGCTGAAGGGGGAGCATACGAGCAGTACTTC
NA	TRBJ1-5	TRBV5-8	NA	CASSPGLLGNQPQHF	TGTGCCAGCAGCCCCGGACTATTGGGCAATCAGCCCCAGCATTTT
TRBD1	TRBJ1-4	TRBV5-6	NA	CASATGGEKLFF	TGTGCCAGCGCGACAGGGGGAGAAAAACTGTTTTTT
TRBD1	TRBJ1-2	TRBV10-3	NA	CAISESTDRLYGYTF	TGTGCCATCAGTGAGTCTACGGACAGGCTCTATGGCTACACCTTC
NA	TRBJ1-1	TRBV5-1	NA	CASSLYNTEAFF	TGCGCCAGCAGCTTGTATAACACTGAAGCTTTCTTT
NA	TRBJ1-6	TRBV2	NA	CASNRENSYNSPLHF	TGTGCCAGCAACCGGGAAAACTCCTATAATTCACCCCTCCACTTT
TRBD1	TRBJ2-7	TRBV6-2/TRBV6-3	once	CASSRQGPQQYF	TGTGCCAGCAGTAGACAGGGACCTCAGCAGTACTTC
NA	TRBJ1-1	TRBV10-3	NA	CAISERDADTRAFF	TGTGCCATCAGTGAGAGAGATGCCGACACTCGGGCTTTCTTT
NA	TRBJ1-1	TRBV21-1	NA	CASSIRFRNTEAFF	TGTGCCAGCAGCATACGATTCAGGAACACTGAAGCTTTCTTT
NA	TRBJ1-5	TRBV28	NA	CAARPAGRQPQHF	TGTGCCGCCAGACCGGCGGGCAGGCAGCCCCAGCATTTT
TRBD1	TRBJ2-7	TRBV5-4	NA	CASSLAPPGQSGEQYF	TGTGCCAGCAGCTTGGCACCACCGGGACAGTCGGGCGAGCAGTACTTC
NA	TRBJ2-7	TRBV7-2	NA	CASSPGGPYEQYF	TGTGCCAGCAGCCCCGGAGGGCCCTACGAGCAGTACTTC
NA	TRBJ2-6	TRBV10-1	NA	CASSVCEVEVPGANVLTF	TGCGCCAGCAGTGTGTGCGAAGTGGAGGTCCCTGGGGCCAACGTCCTGACTTTC
TRBD2	TRBJ2-1	TRBV5-1	once	CASSLVAGEGYNEQFF	TGCGCCAGCAGCTTGGTAGCGGGAGAGGGGTACAATGAGCAGTTCTTC